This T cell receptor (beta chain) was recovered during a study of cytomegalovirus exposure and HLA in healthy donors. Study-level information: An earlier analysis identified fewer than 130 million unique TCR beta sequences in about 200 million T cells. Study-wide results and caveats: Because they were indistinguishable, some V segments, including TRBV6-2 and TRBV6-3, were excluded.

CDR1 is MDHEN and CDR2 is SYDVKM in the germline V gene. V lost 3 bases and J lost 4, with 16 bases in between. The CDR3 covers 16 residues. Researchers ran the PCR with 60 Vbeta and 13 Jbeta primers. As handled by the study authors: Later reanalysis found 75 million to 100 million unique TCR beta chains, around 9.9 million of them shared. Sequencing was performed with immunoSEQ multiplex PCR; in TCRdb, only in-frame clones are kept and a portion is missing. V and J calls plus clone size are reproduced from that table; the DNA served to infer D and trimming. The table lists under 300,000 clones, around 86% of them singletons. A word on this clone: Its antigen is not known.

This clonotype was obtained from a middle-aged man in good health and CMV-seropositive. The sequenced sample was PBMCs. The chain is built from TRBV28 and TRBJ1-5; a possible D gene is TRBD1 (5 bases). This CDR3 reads CASSFLDKERNQPQHF. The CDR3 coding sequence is TGTGCCAGCAGTTTCCTGGACAAGGAAAGAAATCAGCCCCAGCATTTT.